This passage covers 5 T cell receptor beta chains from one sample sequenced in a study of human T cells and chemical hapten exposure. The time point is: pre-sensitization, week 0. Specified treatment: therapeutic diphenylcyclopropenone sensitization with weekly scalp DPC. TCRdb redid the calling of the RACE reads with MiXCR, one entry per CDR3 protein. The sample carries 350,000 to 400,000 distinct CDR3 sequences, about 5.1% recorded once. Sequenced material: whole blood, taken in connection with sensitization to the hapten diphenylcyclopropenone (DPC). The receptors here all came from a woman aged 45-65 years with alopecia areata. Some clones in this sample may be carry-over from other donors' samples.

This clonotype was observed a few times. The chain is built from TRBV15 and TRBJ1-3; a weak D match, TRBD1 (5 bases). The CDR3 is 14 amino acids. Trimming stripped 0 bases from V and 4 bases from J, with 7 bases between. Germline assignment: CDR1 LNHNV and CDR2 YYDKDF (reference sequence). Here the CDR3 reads CATSRERTGNTIYF. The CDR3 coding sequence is TGTGCCACCAGCAGAGAGAGGACAGGAAACACCATATATTTT.

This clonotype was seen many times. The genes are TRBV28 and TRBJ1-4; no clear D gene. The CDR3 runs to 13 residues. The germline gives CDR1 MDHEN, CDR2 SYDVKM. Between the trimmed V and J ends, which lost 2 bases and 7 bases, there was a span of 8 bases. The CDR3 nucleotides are TGTGCCAGCAGTTTACGGGCAGGTGAAAAACTGTTTTTT. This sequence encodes CASSLRAGEKLFF.

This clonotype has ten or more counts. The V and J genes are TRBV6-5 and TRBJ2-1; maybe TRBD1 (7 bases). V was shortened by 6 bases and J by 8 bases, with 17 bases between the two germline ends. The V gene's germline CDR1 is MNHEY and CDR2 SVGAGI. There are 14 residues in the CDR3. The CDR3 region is CASRSPGGPDEQFF. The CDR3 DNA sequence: TGTGCCAGCAGGTCCCCAGGGGGGCCGGATGAGCAGTTCTTC.

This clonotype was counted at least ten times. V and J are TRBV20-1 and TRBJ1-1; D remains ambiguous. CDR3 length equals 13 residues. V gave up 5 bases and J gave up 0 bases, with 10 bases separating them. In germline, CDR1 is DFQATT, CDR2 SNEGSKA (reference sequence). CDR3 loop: CSALGTLNTEAFF. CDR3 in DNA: TGCAGTGCTCTGGGCACCCTGAACACTGAAGCTTTCTTT.

In DNA, the CDR3 is TGTGCCATCAGTGAGGGGACAGGGATAGTTGGCTATGGCTACACCTTC. Translation: CAISEGTGIVGYGYTF. This rearrangement joins TRBV10-3 to TRBJ1-2; 9 nucleotides agree with TRBD1. The germline gives CDR1 ENHRY, CDR2 SYGVKD. V dropped 2 bases and J dropped 4; count of bases not matched to a gene: 8. This CDR3 is 16 amino acids long.